Below, 19 T cell receptor beta chains from the same sample are listed, as sequenced in a study of blood T cells in healthy people across ages. Then a second PCR, running about 7 to 11 cycles, was carried out with a sample-barcoded 5' primer and a J-beta primer mix. Each CDR3 protein gets one entry after TCRdb re-called the 5' RACE reads with MiXCR. The repertoire holds about 1,400,000 distinct CDR3 sequences, with about 40% as singletons. The sample was blood. These TCRs come from a woman aged 18 to 35 in good health.

This clonotype was found many times. The chain combines TRBV10-3 with TRBJ1-5; D is unresolved. Germline V gene lookup returns CDR1 ENHRY and CDR2 SYGVKD. This CDR3 contains 15 residues. V was trimmed by 0 bases and J by 1 base, leaving 7 bases between them. The chain's CDR3 is CAISESGGSNQPQHF. The CDR3, as DNA: TGTGCCATCAGTGAGTCGGGAGGGAGCAATCAGCCCCAGCATTTT.

The chain uses TRBV19 and TRBJ2-5; TRBD1 matches at 8 bases. Gene TRBJ2-7 matches the end of the DNA better, so the J call may be wrong. Germline CDR1 is LNHDA and CDR2 is SQIVND (reference sequence). The CDR3 extends over 15 amino acids. The CDR3 here is CASSPHVGQDYEQYF. CDR3 bases: TGTGCCAGTAGTCCCCACGTGGGACAGGACTACGAGCAGTACTTC.

This clonotype was seen a few times. The genes are TRBV20-1 and TRBJ2-1; 13 bases agree with TRBD2. The V segment lost 6 bases and the J segment 9 bases; nucleotides outside the gene matches: 8. CDR1 is DFQATT, CDR2 SNEGSKA, per germline (reference sequence). This CDR3 has 14 residues. CDR3 residues: CSALLTSGGLEQFF. The DNA for the CDR3 is TGCAGTGCCCTCCTGACTAGCGGGGGGCTTGAGCAGTTCTTC.

The chain links TRBV10-3 to TRBJ2-5, with D perhaps TRBD1 (6 bases). The CDR3 has 17 residues. The germline V gene encodes CDR1 ENHRY and CDR2 SYGVKD. V dropped 3 bases and J dropped 5 bases, with 22 bases sitting between them. The CDR3 sequence: CAISDPRDRRFVETQYF. CDR3 DNA: TGTGCCATCAGTGACCCTCGCGACAGGCGGTTCGTCGAGACCCAGTACTTC.

V usage is TRBV9 and J usage is TRBJ2-3; D call uncertain. V was pared by 4 bases and J by 6 bases, with 15 bases between. The germline CDR1 and CDR2 sequences are SGDLS and YYNGEE. The CDR3 is made up of 14 amino acids. CDR3 coding DNA: TGTGCCAGCAGCTCCGCCTCCTTGGGGGATACGCAGTATTTT. Residues: CASSSASLGDTQYF.

J is TRBJ2-6 and V is TRBV4-2; D remains unclear. This CDR3 is built from 18 residues. In germline, CDR1 is LGHNA, CDR2 YNFKEQ. The V end was cut by 4 bases, the J end by 0 bases, with 16 bases between. The chain's CDR3 is CASSPMSIPSSGANVLTF. CDR3 nucleotide sequence: TGTGCCAGCAGCCCGATGAGTATCCCCAGCTCTGGGGCCAACGTCCTGACTTTC.

This clonotype was observed a handful of times. This rearrangement joins TRBV25-1 to TRBJ2-7, with TRBD2 matching 8 bases. The germline V gene has CDR1 MGHDK and CDR2 SYGVNS. V was clipped by 2 bases and J by 0 bases; unmatched bases: 3. CDR3 length equals 15 residues. Here the CDR3 reads CASSEVGTSSYEQYF. The CDR3 bases are TGTGCCAGCAGTGAAGTCGGGACTAGCTCCTACGAGCAGTACTTC.

CDR3 sequence reads: CASMGGSNTEAFF. CDR3 DNA sequence: TGTGCCAGCATGGGGGGGTCGAACACTGAAGCTTTCTTT. V gene TRBV7-9 combines with J gene TRBJ1-1; D is perhaps TRBD1 (5 bases). The CDR3 is made up of 13 amino acids. V was cut by 7 bases and J by 1 base, with 10 bases left in between. Germline lookup yields CDR1 SEHNR and CDR2 FQNEAQ (reference sequence).

The chain combines TRBV6-1 with TRBJ2-1; D is unresolved. The CDR3 extends over 13 amino acids. Between the trimmed V and J ends, which lost 0 bases and 8 bases, there was a span of 8 bases. Germline CDR1 MNHNS, CDR2 SASEGT. Written as DNA, the CDR3 is TGTGCCAGCAGTGAAGCGAGGCGAGATGAGCAGTTCTTC. Amino acid sequence: CASSEARRDEQFF.

On this clonotype itself: A much larger clone is a single base away; this may be a read error. This rearrangement joins TRBV29-1 to TRBJ2-5; 13 bases line up with TRBD2. The CDR3 loop spans 14 amino acids. Per the germline V gene, CDR1 is SQVTM and CDR2 is ANQGSEA. Germline trimming cut 7 bases from V and 11 bases from J; bases unmatched to any gene: 13. CDR3 sequence reads: CSARLAGGYNEQYF. The DNA of the CDR3 is TGCAGCGCTAGACTAGCGGGGGGTTACAATGAGCAGTACTTC.

The CDR3 nucleotides read TGTGCCAGCCAGGGGGGAATCTCGAGGACTGAAGCTTTCTTT. Translated, it gives CASQGGISRTEAFF. The gene calls are TRBV6-5 and TRBJ1-1, with 7 bases fitting TRBD1. J lost 5 bases, V lost 8 bases, and 11 bases had no gene match. Germline assignment: CDR1 MNHEY and CDR2 SVGAGI. The CDR3 has 14 amino acids.

The rearrangement joins TRBV20-1 to TRBJ2-7; a weak D match, TRBD1 (6 bases). The V gene lost 6 bases and the J gene lost 4 bases, with 22 bases spanning the gap. Germline loops: CDR1 DFQATT, CDR2 SNEGSKA (reference sequence). This CDR3 is 15 amino acids long. As DNA, the CDR3 is TGCAGTGCCGACACGACCGGGACAAACATTTACGAGCAGTACTTC. Residues: CSADTTGTNIYEQYF.

The gene calls are TRBV20-1 and TRBJ2-7, with 8 nucleotides matching TRBD2. The CDR3 contains 15 residues. Germline trimming cut 1 base from V and 1 base from J; bases unmatched to any gene: 6. The germline CDR1 and CDR2 sequences are DFQATT and SNEGSKA (reference sequence). CDR3 sequence reads: CSARAGTSGSYEQYF. The CDR3 DNA reads as TGCAGTGCTAGAGCCGGGACTAGTGGGTCCTACGAGCAGTACTTC.

This clonotype was observed a handful of times. J is TRBJ2-1 and V is TRBV11-2; the match to TRBD2 covers 10 bases. Germline CDR1 SGHAT, CDR2 FQNNGV. Germline trimming cut 2 bases from V and 8 bases from J; bases unmatched to any gene: 12. The length of the CDR3 is 17 residues. The CDR3 bases are TGTGCCAGCAGCTTAAGTAGCGGGAGGCCCCTTGGGGATGAGCAGTTCTTC. It translates to CASSLSSGRPLGDEQFF.

This rearrangement joins TRBV2 to TRBJ2-1; D gene uncertain. The CDR3 is 11 residues long. Trimming cost V 3 bases and J 9 bases, with 6 bases left between them. Per germline, CDR1 SNHLY and CDR2 FYNNEI. In nucleotides, the CDR3 is TGTGCCAGCAGTGAGTGGGGTGAGCAGTTCTTC. Its protein product is CASSEWGEQFF.

For the CDR3, the DNA is TGTGCCAGCAACTCCCCGCCGGGACAGGGGGCTGGTCAGCCCCAGCATTTT. This encodes CASNSPPGQGAGQPQHF. This chain connects TRBV21-1 to TRBJ1-5; the table's D gene call, TRBD1, was not cross checked with the DNA. TRBV21-1 is a pseudogene. CDR3 length equals 17 residues.

V usage is TRBV28 and J usage is TRBJ2-2, with D perhaps matching TRBD1 (6 bases). The CDR3 consists of 15 residues. V gave up 5 bases and J gave up 0 bases, with 10 bases separating them. Per the germline V gene, CDR1 is MDHEN and CDR2 is SYDVKM. The chain's CDR3 is CASSIQGANTGELFF. In DNA, the CDR3 is TGTGCCAGCAGTATACAGGGCGCGAACACCGGGGAGCTGTTTTTT.

The chain links TRBV27 to TRBJ2-7, with 7 positions matching TRBD2. The J segment lost 9 bases and the V segment lost 2 bases, leaving 13 bases of the junction unmatched. The CDR3 extends over 15 amino acids. CDR1 is MNHEY and CDR2 is SMNVEV in the germline V gene (reference sequence). The CDR3 is CASSLVKLALNGQYF. CDR3 DNA: TGTGCCAGCAGTTTAGTAAAACTAGCGTTAAACGGGCAGTACTTC.

This chain links TRBV14 with TRBJ1-1; D might be TRBD1 (5 bases). The germline V gene encodes CDR1 SGHDN and CDR2 FVKESK. CDR3 length equals 16 residues. Trimming stripped 0 bases from V and 0 bases from J, with 11 bases between. The CDR3 reads CASSQEKGTMNTEAFF. The CDR3 coding sequence is TGTGCCAGCAGCCAAGAAAAAGGGACGATGAACACTGAAGCTTTCTTT.